The 2 T cell receptor beta chains reported below all come from one sample, sequenced in a study of cytomegalovirus exposure and HLA in healthy donors. The PCR was carried out with 60 Vbeta primers and 13 Jbeta primers. Generated by immunoSEQ multiplex PCR, the TCRdb table keeps only in-frame clones and is missing some. The table records about 88,000 clones, 70% to 90% of them present only once. The sequencing input was PBMCs. Source of these receptors: a man between 18 and 29 years old in good health and CMV-seronegative.

V is TRBV4-3 and J is TRBJ1-2; tentative D call: TRBD1 (6 bases). With 0 bases removed from V and 2 bases from J, the gap between germline ends came to 10 bases. CDR1 is LGHNA, CDR2 YSLEER, per germline. The CDR3 contains 15 residues. The CDR3 nucleotides read TGCGCCAGCAGCCAAGAGGACAGAGGAAACTATGGCTACACCTTC. This sequence encodes CASSQEDRGNYGYTF.

The V and J genes are TRBV7-2 and TRBJ2-6, with a weak D call TRBD1 (6 bases). This CDR3 has 15 amino acids. Germline CDR1 is SGHTA and CDR2 is FQGNSA. Trimming cost V 5 bases and J 1 base, with 9 bases left between them. CDR3 region: CASSIQGSGANVLTF. In nucleotides, the CDR3 is TGTGCCAGCAGCATACAGGGTTCTGGGGCCAACGTCCTGACTTTC.